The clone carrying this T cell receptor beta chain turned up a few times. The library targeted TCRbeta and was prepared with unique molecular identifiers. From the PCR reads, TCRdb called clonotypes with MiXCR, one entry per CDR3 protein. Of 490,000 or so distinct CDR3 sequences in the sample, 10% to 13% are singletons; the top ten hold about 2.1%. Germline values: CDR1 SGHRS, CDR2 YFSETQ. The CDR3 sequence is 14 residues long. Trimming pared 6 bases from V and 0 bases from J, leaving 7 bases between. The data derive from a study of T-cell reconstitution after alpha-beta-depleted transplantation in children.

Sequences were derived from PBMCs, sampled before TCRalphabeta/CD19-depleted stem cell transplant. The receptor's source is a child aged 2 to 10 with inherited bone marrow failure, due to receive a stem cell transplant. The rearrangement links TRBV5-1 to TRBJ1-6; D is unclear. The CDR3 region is CASTENSYNSPLHF. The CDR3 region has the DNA TGCGCCAGCACCGAAAACTCCTATAATTCACCCCTCCACTTT.